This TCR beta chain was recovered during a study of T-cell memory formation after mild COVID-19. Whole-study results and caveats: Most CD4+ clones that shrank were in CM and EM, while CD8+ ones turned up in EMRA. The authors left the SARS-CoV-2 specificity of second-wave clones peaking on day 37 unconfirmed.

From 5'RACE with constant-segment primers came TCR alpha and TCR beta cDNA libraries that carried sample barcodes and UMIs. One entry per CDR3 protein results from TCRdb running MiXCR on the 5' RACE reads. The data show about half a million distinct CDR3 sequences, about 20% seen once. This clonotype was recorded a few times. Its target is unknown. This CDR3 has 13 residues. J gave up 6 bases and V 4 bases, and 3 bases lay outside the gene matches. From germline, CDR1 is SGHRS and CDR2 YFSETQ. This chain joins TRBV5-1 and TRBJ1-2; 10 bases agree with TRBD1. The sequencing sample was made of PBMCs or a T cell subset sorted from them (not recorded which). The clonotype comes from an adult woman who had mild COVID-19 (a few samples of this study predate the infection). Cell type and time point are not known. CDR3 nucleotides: TGCGCCAGCAGCGTGGGACAGGGGAATGGCTACACCTTC. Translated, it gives CASSVGQGNGYTF.